One and the same sample provided the 6 T cell receptor beta chains below, sequenced in a study of response to subunit inactivated influenza vaccine. TCRdb reprocessed the RT-PCR reads with MiXCR, giving one entry per CDR3 protein. Seen here are hundreds of thousands of distinct CDR3 sequences, under 9% observed once, and the top ten hold 13%. Material: PBMCs from blood, obtained roughly 24 months after vaccination. The receptors were sampled from a man aged 50-75 years who received an inactivated influenza vaccine.

This clonotype was counted between two and nine times. The chain couples TRBV5-1 to TRBJ2-1, with D tentatively TRBD1 (5 bases). Germline values: CDR1 SGHRS, CDR2 YFSETQ. This CDR3 has 15 residues. Trimming stripped 4 bases from V and 2 bases from J, with 13 bases between. The CDR3 loop reads CASSTDRLPYNEQFF. DNA of the CDR3: TGCGCCAGCAGCACCGACAGACTCCCCTACAATGAGCAGTTCTTC.

This chain links TRBV6-1 with TRBJ2-3; TRBD2 aligns across 14 bases. Germline V gives CDR1 MNHNS, CDR2 SASEGT. Trimming at V came to 1 base and at J to 4 bases, leaving 4 bases not matched to a gene. The CDR3 sequence is 17 residues long. As DNA, the CDR3 is TGTGCCAGCAGTGAAGGGGGGACTAGCGGGAGTGCAGATACGCAGTATTTT. Protein sequence: CASSEGGTSGSADTQYF.

A few counts support this clonotype. V gene TRBV4-2 combines with J gene TRBJ1-2; 9 bases align to TRBD1. Germline assignment: CDR1 LGHNA and CDR2 YNFKEQ. This CDR3 region has 16 residues. Unmatched junction bases numbered 9, after V lost 4 bases and J lost 3 bases. The CDR3 DNA reads TGTGCCAGCAGCCGAGACAGGGGGACCGCTTACTATGGCTACACCTTC. Its protein product is CASSRDRGTAYYGYTF.

This clonotype turned up a few times. The rearrangement joins TRBV20-1 to TRBJ2-5, with TRBD2 matching 10 bases. V lost 4 bases to trimming and J lost 4 bases; unmatched junction nucleotides: 12. Germline V gives CDR1 DFQATT, CDR2 SNEGSKA (reference sequence). The CDR3 spans 16 residues. This CDR3 reads CSATPYPAGGRETQYF. CDR3 DNA: TGCAGTGCTACCCCCTACCCAGCGGGGGGGCGAGAGACCCAGTACTTC.

This clonotype was picked up a small number of times. This rearrangement joins TRBV6-1 to TRBJ2-6, with 9 positions matching TRBD1. Germline lookup yields CDR1 MNHNS and CDR2 SASEGT. This CDR3 comprises 18 residues. The trim removed 6 bases at V and 1 base at J, leaving 10 bases unmatched. The CDR3 spells CASRPPGQGVSGANVLTF. As DNA, the CDR3 is TGTGCCAGCAGACCGCCGGGACAGGGTGTGTCTGGGGCCAACGTCCTGACTTTC.

Only a few counts were recorded for this clonotype. J is TRBJ2-1 and V is TRBV4-3; 13 bases fit TRBD2. Germline CDR1 reads LGHNA; CDR2 reads YSLEER. This CDR3 comprises 17 residues. J was trimmed by 2 bases and V by 1 base; bases with no gene match: 2. CDR3 sequence: CASSQGTSGGPYNEQFF. The CDR3, as DNA: TGCGCCAGCAGCCAAGGGACTAGCGGGGGCCCCTACAATGAGCAGTTCTTC.